A single sample gave rise to the 27 T cell receptor beta chains below, sequenced in a study of regulatory T cells in long-lasting Graves disease. TCR beta libraries were built with iRepertoire HTBI primers and Arm-PCR of CDR3 regions. TCRdb re-derived calls from the multiplex PCR reads in MiXCR, one entry per CDR3 protein. The table has about 620,000 distinct CDR3 sequences, approximately 15% seen once. Specified time point: newly diagnosed GD, antithyroid drugs for less than 3 months. The TCR library was made from RNA that had been extracted from PBMCs in TRIzol. These records were also assigned to another study, of T cells in Graves' hyperthyroidism and ophthalmopathy.

The material sequenced was peripheral blood mononuclear cells (PBMCs), taken at new diagnosis, from a patient treated with antithyroid drugs. The receptors stem from a woman aged 25 to 39 with Graves disease.

V and J are TRBV7-9 and TRBJ1-1; D remains ambiguous. This CDR3 is 14 amino acids long. Trimming shortened V by 4 bases and J by 5 bases, and 14 bases separated the two germline ends. CDR1 is SEHNR, CDR2 FQNEAQ, per germline (reference sequence). CDR3 DNA: TGTGCCAGCAGCTCGAGCGTTAGAGGAACTGAAGCTTTCTTT. Translating it yields CASSSSVRGTEAFF. The full variable domain, in which reference TRBV7-9 and TRBJ1-1 provide the parts outside the CDR3, is DTGVSQNPRHKITKRGQNVTFRCDPISEHNRLYWYRQTLGQGPEFLTYFQNEAQLEKSRLLSDRFSAERPKGSFSTLEIQRTEQGDSAMYLCASSSSVRGTEAFFGQGTRLTVV.

The chain recombines TRBV20-1 with TRBJ2-1; TRBD2 matches 11 bases. J gave up 4 bases and V 6 bases, and 8 bases lay outside the gene matches. The CDR3 is made up of 15 amino acids. Germline V gives CDR1 DFQATT, CDR2 SNEGSKA (reference sequence). CDR3 region: CSAPGTSGKYNEQFF. In nucleotides, the CDR3 is TGCAGTGCCCCTGGGACTAGCGGCAAATACAATGAGCAGTTCTTC.

J is TRBJ1-2 and V is TRBV7-2; maybe TRBD1 (5 bases). This CDR3 region has 13 residues. V lost 1 base and J 6 bases, leaving 9 bases between the germline ends. Germline-derived CDR1 and CDR2 are SGHTA and FQGNSA. The CDR3 here is CASSLVARDGYTF. CDR3 DNA: TGTGCCAGCAGCTTAGTGGCCAGGGATGGCTACACCTTC.

This clonotype was observed a handful of times. This may stem from a read error, because a much larger clone lies one nucleotide away. The gene calls are TRBV28 and TRBJ1-1; 8 bases are shared with TRBD1. The germline V gene encodes CDR1 MDHEN and CDR2 SYDVKM. V was pared by 4 bases and J by 3 bases, with 7 bases of the junction left unmatched. The CDR3 covers 15 residues. The CDR3 coding sequence is TGTGCCAGCAGTTCCCACAGGGGGAAGGACACTGAAGCTTTCTTT. Translating it yields CASSSHRGKDTEAFF.

The CDR3 region is CASSEVPDTSNEQYF. The CDR3 DNA reads as TGTGCCAGCAGTGAAGTCCCAGACACAAGTAACGAGCAGTACTTC. This chain joins TRBV6-1 and TRBJ2-7; D not resolved. Deletions cut 1 base from V and 5 bases from J, with 15 bases between. Germline values: CDR1 MNHNS, CDR2 SASEGT. CDR3 length: 15 residues.

This clonotype was counted ten times or more. The gene calls are TRBV6-5 and TRBJ2-5; the D gene is possibly TRBD2 (6 bases). Germline CDR1 is MNHEY and CDR2 is SVGAGI. The CDR3 sequence is 15 residues long. V was shortened by 3 bases and J by 2 bases, with 13 bases between the two germline ends. CDR3 coding DNA: TGTGCCAGCAGTTATTCGGACCGGGGGCAAGAGACCCAGTACTTC. The encoded protein is CASSYSDRGQETQYF.

The chain joins TRBV3-1 to TRBJ1-1, with D uncertain. Trimming removed 1 base from V and 5 bases from J, with 5 bases in between. This CDR3 has 12 amino acids. CDR1 LGHDT and CDR2 YNNKEL come from the germline V gene (reference sequence). The CDR3 nucleotides are TGTGCCAGCAGCCAAGGGTCGACTGAAGCTTTCTTT. Translated: CASSQGSTEAFF.

V usage is TRBV29-1 and J usage is TRBJ1-5, with D possibly matching TRBD1 (5 bases). Trimming left V 4 bases short and J 8 bases short, with 15 bases between. Per the germline V gene, CDR1 is SQVTM and CDR2 is ANQGSEA. This CDR3 spans 13 amino acids. CDR3 protein: CSVAGAGGEPQHF. The CDR3 DNA sequence: TGCAGCGTTGCGGGCGCGGGGGGAGAGCCCCAGCATTTT.

The chain carries TRBV28 and TRBJ2-5; D tentatively fits TRBD1 or TRBD2 (5 bases each). Trimming cost V 3 bases and J 5 bases, with 10 bases left between them. CDR1 and CDR2 from the germline V gene are MDHEN and SYDVKM. This CDR3 has 13 amino acids. The CDR3 DNA is TGTGCCAGCAGTTTGGGGGTTATGGAGACCCAGTACTTC. Its translation is CASSLGVMETQYF.

V gene TRBV20-1 combines with J gene TRBJ2-7; a weak D match, TRBD1 (5 bases). V was pared by 5 bases and J by 4 bases, with 18 bases between. This CDR3 region has 14 residues. Germline CDR1 and CDR2: DFQATT and SNEGSKA (reference sequence). The CDR3 nucleotides read TGCAGTGCTCATTGGGTAGGGGCGACGTACGAGCAGTACTTC. As protein: CSAHWVGATYEQYF.

The gene calls are TRBV7-3 and TRBJ2-7; D is ambiguous. V lost 2 bases and J 8 bases, leaving 13 bases between the germline ends. Per the germline V gene, CDR1 is SGHTA and CDR2 is FQGTGA. The CDR3 length is 13 residues. The CDR3 nucleotides are TGTGCCAGCAGCTTAGGAGCCGTAAACAAGCAGTACTTC. Residues: CASSLGAVNKQYF.

V is TRBV19 and J is TRBJ1-2; 9 nucleotides agree with TRBD1. Germline V CDR1 and CDR2: LNHDA, SQIVND (reference sequence). The CDR3 covers 16 residues. The V segment lost 3 bases and the J segment 2 bases; nucleotides outside the gene matches: 7. The CDR3 protein is CASSMSGTGRNYGYTF. CDR3 nucleotides: TGTGCCAGTAGTATGTCAGGGACAGGGAGGAACTATGGCTACACCTTC.

This chain joins TRBV10-3 and TRBJ1-2; unclear D gene. The CDR3 length is 12 residues. With 2 bases removed from V and 8 bases from J, the gap between germline ends came to 9 bases. Germline CDR1 ENHRY, CDR2 SYGVKD. In DNA form, the CDR3 reads TGTGCCATCAGTGAGAGTAATAGAGGCTACACCTTC. Translation gives CAISESNRGYTF.

The chain has TRBV6-1 and TRBJ2-2; TRBD2 matches 8 bases. This CDR3 is 16 amino acids long. The V gene end was trimmed by 2 bases and the J gene end by 6 bases; junction bases not matched to a gene: 8. Germline lookup yields CDR1 MNHNS and CDR2 SASEGT. The CDR3 DNA follows: TGTGCCAGCAGTGAAACTAGCGGTAGCCCCTCCGGGGAGCTGTTTTTT. It encodes CASSETSGSPSGELFF.

For this clonotype: A much larger clone sits a single nucleotide away, making a read error possible. The V and J genes are TRBV2 and TRBJ1-4; maybe TRBD1 (5 bases). The germline V gene encodes CDR1 SNHLY and CDR2 FYNNEI. CDR3 length equals 15 residues. V was pared by 4 bases and J by 10 bases, with 19 bases between. CDR3 sequence: CASSAGVALRGKLFF. Written as DNA, the CDR3 is TGTGCCAGCAGTGCGGGGGTAGCCTTGCGGGGAAAACTGTTTTTT.

Only a few counts were recorded for this clonotype. The rearrangement uses TRBV28 and TRBJ1-6, with D possibly TRBD1 on 6 matching bases. CDR1 and CDR2 from the germline V gene are MDHEN and SYDVKM. The CDR3 spans 15 residues. The V and J ends lost 0 bases and 8 bases respectively, with 11 bases between them. CDR3: CASSLWDSSYSPLHF. The DNA for the CDR3 is TGTGCCAGCAGTTTATGGGACAGTTCCTATTCACCCCTCCACTTT.

This clonotype was detected a few times. The V and J genes are TRBV7-9 and TRBJ2-3; 11 nucleotides match TRBD2. This CDR3 is built from 17 residues. The germline V gene encodes CDR1 SEHNR and CDR2 FQNEAQ (reference sequence). V was pared by 4 bases and J by 5 bases, with 11 bases of the junction left unmatched. The CDR3 protein is CASSWTQLAGAGDTQYF. Written as DNA, the CDR3 is TGTGCCAGCAGCTGGACCCAACTAGCGGGAGCGGGAGATACGCAGTATTTT.

At least ten counts were recorded for this clonotype. This chain joins TRBV11-1 and TRBJ2-5, with 7 bases matching TRBD2. CDR1 and CDR2 (germline): SGHAT, FQDESV (reference sequence). V lost 5 bases and J lost 5; bases outside the gene matches: 5. This CDR3 region has 13 residues. The CDR3 coding sequence is TGTGCCAGCAGCCCTAGCGGAGGGGAGACCCAGTACTTC. Protein: CASSPSGGETQYF.

This clonotype was seen ten or more times. In DNA form, the CDR3 reads TGTGCCAGCAGTGCGGGGCTCAGCCGAACAGATACGCAGTATTTT. It is translated as CASSAGLSRTDTQYF. V is TRBV2 and J is TRBJ2-3; D possibly uses TRBD1 or TRBD2 (5 bases each). Trimming took 4 bases from V and 3 from J, leaving 14 bases between them. The CDR3 sequence is 15 residues long. The germline V gene has CDR1 SNHLY and CDR2 FYNNEI. Filled out from reference TRBV2 and TRBJ2-3, the complete variable domain reads EPEVTQTPSHQVTQMGQEVILRCVPISNHLYFYWYRQILGQKVEFLVSFYNNEISEKSEIFDDQFSVERPDGSNFTLKIRSTKLEDSAMYFCASSAGLSRTDTQYFGPGTRLTVL.

The chain couples TRBV28 to TRBJ2-1; TRBD2 might be the D (6 bases). Germline CDR1 is MDHEN and CDR2 is SYDVKM. This CDR3 is built from 13 residues. Trimming took off 4 bases at V and 10 bases at J, with 14 bases between the two ends. CDR3 sequence: CASSSGTRREQFF. The CDR3 DNA is TGTGCCAGCAGTTCCGGGACTCGTAGGGAGCAGTTCTTC.

The rearrangement links TRBV20-1 to TRBJ2-1; no definite D call. Looked up from germline, CDR1 is DFQATT and CDR2 is SNEGSKA (reference sequence). The CDR3 extends over 11 amino acids. The V gene lost 1 base and the J gene lost 6 bases, with 4 bases spanning the gap. DNA of the CDR3: TGCAGTGCTAGAGTCAGCAATGAGCAGTTCTTC. Residues: CSARVSNEQFF.

In its sample, this clonotype was seen many times. The CDR3 nucleotides read TGTGCCTGGACCCTGGGCGTCAATCAGCCCCAGCATTTT. It translates to CAWTLGVNQPQHF. The chain uses TRBV30 and TRBJ1-5; D is uncertain. The CDR3 consists of 13 residues. Germline lookup yields CDR1 GTSNPN and CDR2 SVGIG (reference sequence). V was clipped by 4 bases and J by 3 bases, with 10 bases between them. Complete variable domain (other parts from reference TRBV30 and TRBJ1-5): SQTIHQWPATLVQPVGSPLSLECTVEGTSNPNLYWYRQAAGRGLQLLFYSVGIGQISSEVPQNLSASRPQDRQFILSSKKLLLSDSGFYLCAWTLGVNQPQHFGDGTRLSIL.

This clonotype was detected many times. The chain employs TRBV12-3 or TRBV12-4 and TRBJ2-7, with 7 bases identical to TRBD1. The CDR3 runs to 16 residues. V was pared by 8 bases and J by 2 bases, with 15 bases of the junction left unmatched. The DNA of the CDR3 is TGTGCCAGCGGATTCCTGAAGGGACAGCGTACCTACGAGCAGTACTTC. Protein sequence: CASGFLKGQRTYEQYF.

This clonotype appeared many times. The V gene is TRBV19, the J gene TRBJ2-1; D possibly corresponds to TRBD2 (6 bases). V lost 4 bases and J lost 6, with 19 bases in between. CDR3 length: 16 amino acids. In germline, CDR1 is LNHDA, CDR2 SQIVND (reference sequence). CDR3 sequence: CASSTPPTGLVNEQFF. CDR3 DNA: TGTGCCAGTAGTACGCCCCCCACGGGACTGGTCAATGAGCAGTTCTTC.

The CDR3 sequence is CASSLYGTFTYNQPQHF. CDR3 nucleotides: TGCGCCAGCAGCCTATATGGGACATTTACCTACAATCAGCCCCAGCATTTT. The J gene is TRBJ1-5, the V gene TRBV4-1; the D gene is possibly TRBD1 (6 bases). CDR1 MGHRA and CDR2 YSYEKL come from the germline V gene. This CDR3 has 17 amino acids. Deletions cut 4 bases from V and 3 bases from J, with 19 bases between.

This clonotype was seen many times. J is TRBJ2-7 and V is TRBV20-1; perhaps D is TRBD1 or TRBD2 (5 bases each). Germline V CDR1 and CDR2: DFQATT, SNEGSKA (reference sequence). V lost 3 bases to trimming and J lost 2 bases, with 14 bases between them. The length of the CDR3 is 14 residues. The CDR3 nucleotides are TGCAGTGCTAGTGTCCGGGACGGACCCTACGAGCAGTACTTC. This translates into CSASVRDGPYEQYF.

This clonotype was picked up many times. The V call is TRBV10-3, the J call TRBJ2-3, with 16 bases that match TRBD2. This CDR3 has 18 amino acids. V gave up 8 bases and J gave up 10 bases; unmatched junction bases: 18. Germline-derived CDR1 and CDR2 are ENHRY and SYGVKD. The CDR3 nucleotides read TGTGCCATCGGGGATCCGGGACTAGCGGGAGGGCCCGGTTTCCCGCAGTATTTT. Encoded protein: CAIGDPGLAGGPGFPQYF.